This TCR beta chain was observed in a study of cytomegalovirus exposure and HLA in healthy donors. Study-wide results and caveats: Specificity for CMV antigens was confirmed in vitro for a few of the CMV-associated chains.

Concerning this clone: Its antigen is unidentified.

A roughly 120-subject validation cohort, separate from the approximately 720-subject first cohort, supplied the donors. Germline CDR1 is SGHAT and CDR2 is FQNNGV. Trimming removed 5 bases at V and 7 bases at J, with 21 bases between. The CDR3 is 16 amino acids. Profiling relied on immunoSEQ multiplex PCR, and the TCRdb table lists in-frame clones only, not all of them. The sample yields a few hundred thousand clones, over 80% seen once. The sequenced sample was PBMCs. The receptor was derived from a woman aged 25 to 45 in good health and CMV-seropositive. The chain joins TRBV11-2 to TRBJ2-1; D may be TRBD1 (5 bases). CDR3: CASSLGQTTLANEQFF. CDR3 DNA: TGTGCCAGCAGCCTGGGGCAGACCACTTTAGCTAATGAGCAGTTCTTC.